This TCR beta chain was documented in a study of blood T cell repertoires in COVID-19. At the level of the study: PBMCs, B-cell-depleted T cells, or T cells were the source of the cDNA or gDNA that made up the material.

Under the authors' procedure: Estimation of nucleated cell counts was performed using reference gene primer amplification. Profiling relied on immunoSEQ multiplex PCR, and the TCRdb table lists in-frame clones only, not all of them. V, J and clone size derive from that table, while D and trimming were established from the DNA sequence. In the table there are 450,000 to 500,000 clones, about 85% of which are singletons. J gave up 5 bases and V 2 bases, and 12 bases lay outside the gene matches. The CDR3 length is 16 residues. Germline V gives CDR1 SGHKS, CDR2 YYEKEE (reference sequence). Participant ages covered roughly 18 to 89 years across about two dozen US areas. Cohort placement rested on clinical history that participants reported themselves.

This sequence was found in a woman under 30 who had recovered from COVID-19. The chain couples TRBV5-5 to TRBJ1-2, with 7 positions matching TRBD1. The sample comprised PBMCs or T cells enriched from blood (not recorded which). The CDR3 loop is CASSLDRTGARYGYTF. CDR3 bases: TGTGCCAGCAGCTTAGACCGAACAGGGGCGAGGTATGGCTACACCTTC.